The 8 T cell receptor beta chains listed next were all sequenced from one sample in a study of Graves' ophthalmopathy and Graves' hyperthyroidism. Using RNA transcripts, the TCR beta CDR3 regions were amplified. First-round RT-PCR used HTBI primers; second-round multiplex PCR followed. TCRdb reprocessed the multiplex PCR reads with MiXCR, giving one entry per CDR3 protein. Found here are about 240,000 distinct CDR3 sequences, 45% of them singletons; the top ten hold less than 60%. The sequenced material came from peripheral blood. Every receptor here comes from an adult man with Graves' ophthalmopathy.

The chain has TRBV5-6 and TRBJ1-1; 8 nucleotides line up with TRBD1. The germline V gene encodes CDR1 SGHDT and CDR2 YYEEEE. The CDR3 consists of 14 residues. With 3 bases clipped from V and 3 bases from J, the junction kept 4 bases outside the gene matches. The CDR3, as DNA: TGTGCCAGCAGCTCGGACAGGGTTTACACTGAAGCTTTCTTT. Its protein product is CASSSDRVYTEAFF.

This clonotype was recorded many times. This chain connects TRBV10-3 to TRBJ1-2; 9 bases line up with TRBD1. Germline V CDR1 and CDR2: ENHRY, SYGVKD. The CDR3 runs 15 residues. Losses at the gene ends were 6 bases for V and 3 bases for J; bases not matched to a gene: 8. CDR3 loop: CAIRGQGQKDYGYTF. The CDR3 bases are TGTGCCATCAGGGGACAGGGACAAAAGGACTATGGCTACACCTTC.

This clonotype is a singleton in its sample. Germline and junction disagree at one end, which may indicate a read error. This chain connects TRBV29-1 to TRBJ1-1, with TRBD1 matching over 7 bases. CDR3 length: 13 residues. From germline, CDR1 is SQVTM and CDR2 ANQGSEA. The CDR3 bases are TGCAGCGTAGAAGGGACAGCGGACACTGAAGCTTTCTTT. This translates into CSVEGTADTEAFF.

This clonotype was detected only a few times. This chain joins TRBV7-9 and TRBJ2-5; no reliable D call. Germline CDR1 is SEHNR and CDR2 is FQNEAQ (reference sequence). The V end was cut by 5 bases, the J end by 0 bases, with 4 bases between. The CDR3 runs 12 residues. In DNA, the CDR3 is TGTGCCAGCAGCGCCTACCAAGAGACCCAGTACTTC. The encoded protein is CASSAYQETQYF.

The chain combines TRBV20-1 with TRBJ2-5; D remains ambiguous. Germline V lookup: CDR1 DFQATT, CDR2 SNEGSKA (reference sequence). There are 13 residues in the CDR3. V was cut by 1 base and J by 2 bases, with 8 bases left in between. Here the CDR3 reads CSARVPSQETQYF. The CDR3 coding sequence is TGCAGTGCTAGAGTCCCTTCACAAGAGACCCAGTACTTC.

This clonotype has just a few counts. The J gene is TRBJ2-5, the V gene TRBV12-3 or TRBV12-4; D is unclear. This CDR3 has 11 amino acids. V was clipped by 8 bases and J by 5 bases, with 9 bases between them. The CDR3 is CASGPRETQYF. Written as DNA, the CDR3 is TGTGCCAGCGGGCCCCGGGAGACCCAGTACTTC.

This clonotype was seen ten or more times. J is TRBJ1-3 and V is TRBV10-3; D not resolved. The ends were cut back, 10 bases at V and 2 bases at J, with 12 bases in the middle. Looked up from germline, CDR1 is ENHRY and CDR2 is SYGVKD. There are 13 residues in the CDR3. The CDR3 DNA follows: TGTGCCAGCCTTTACCTCCCTGGAAACACCATATATTTT. Translating gives CASLYLPGNTIYF.

The V and J genes are TRBV5-8 and TRBJ2-2, with D possibly matching TRBD1 (6 bases). This CDR3 is built from 16 residues. Germline V gene sequence: CDR1 SGHTS, CDR2 YDEGEE. V was shortened by 2 bases and J by 1 base, with 12 bases between the two germline ends. The DNA for the CDR3 is TGTGCCAGCAGCTTCCCCGACAGGAGGAACACCGGGGAGCTGTTTTTT. Translation gives CASSFPDRRNTGELFF.